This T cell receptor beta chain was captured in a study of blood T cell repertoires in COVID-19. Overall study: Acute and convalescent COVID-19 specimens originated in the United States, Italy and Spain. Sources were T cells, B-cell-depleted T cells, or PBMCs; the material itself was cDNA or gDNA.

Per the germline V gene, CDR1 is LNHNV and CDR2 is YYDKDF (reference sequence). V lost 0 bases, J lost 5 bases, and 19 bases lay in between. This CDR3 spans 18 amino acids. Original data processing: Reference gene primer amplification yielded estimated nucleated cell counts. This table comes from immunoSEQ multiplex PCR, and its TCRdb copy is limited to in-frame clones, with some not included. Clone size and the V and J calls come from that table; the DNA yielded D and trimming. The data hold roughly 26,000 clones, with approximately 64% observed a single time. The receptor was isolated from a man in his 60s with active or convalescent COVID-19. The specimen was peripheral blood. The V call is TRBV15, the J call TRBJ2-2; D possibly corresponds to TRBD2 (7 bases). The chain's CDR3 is CATSRDPFGGRRTGELFF. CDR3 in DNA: TGTGCCACCAGCAGAGACCCCTTCGGGGGGCGAAGAACCGGGGAGCTGTTTTTT.